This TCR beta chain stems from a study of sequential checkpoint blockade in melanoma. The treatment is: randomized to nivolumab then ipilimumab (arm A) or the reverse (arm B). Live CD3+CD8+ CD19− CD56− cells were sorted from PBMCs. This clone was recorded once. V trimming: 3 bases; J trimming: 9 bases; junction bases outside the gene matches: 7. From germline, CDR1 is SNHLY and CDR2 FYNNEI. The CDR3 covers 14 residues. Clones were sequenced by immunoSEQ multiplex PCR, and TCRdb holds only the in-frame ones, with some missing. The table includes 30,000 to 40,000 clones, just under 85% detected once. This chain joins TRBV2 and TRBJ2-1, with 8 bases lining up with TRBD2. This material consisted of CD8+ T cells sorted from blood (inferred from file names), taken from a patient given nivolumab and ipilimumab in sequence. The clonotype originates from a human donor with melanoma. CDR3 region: CASSEWGLEGEQFF. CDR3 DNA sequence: TGTGCCAGCAGTGAGTGGGGACTAGAAGGTGAGCAGTTCTTC.